This TCR beta chain was identified during a study of CD8 T cells in Susac syndrome. V was shortened by 1 base and J by 7 bases, with 8 bases between the two germline ends. The CDR3 is made up of 13 amino acids. Germline CDR1 GTSNPN, CDR2 SVGIG (reference sequence). Reverse transcription of roughly 0.5 to 1 ug RNA was carried out with random hexamers. TCRdb redid the calling of the immunoSEQ multiplex PCR reads with MiXCR, one entry per CDR3 protein. This sample has 170,000 or so distinct CDR3 sequences; around 95% occur once, and the top ten carry around 0.13%. Specimen: CD4+ T cells from PBMCs. The chain employs TRBV30 and TRBJ1-6; D call uncertain. This receptor was obtained from a human donor with Susac syndrome. In DNA, the CDR3 is TGTGCCTGGAGTGAGGCGGGCAATTCACCCCTCCACTTT. It encodes CAWSEAGNSPLHF. The full variable domain, completed using reference TRBV30 and TRBJ1-6, is SQTIHQWPATLVQPVGSPLSLECTVEGTSNPNLYWYRQAAGRGLQLLFYSVGIGQISSEVPQNLSASRPQDRQFILSSKKLLLSDSGFYLCAWSEAGNSPLHFGNGTRLTVT.